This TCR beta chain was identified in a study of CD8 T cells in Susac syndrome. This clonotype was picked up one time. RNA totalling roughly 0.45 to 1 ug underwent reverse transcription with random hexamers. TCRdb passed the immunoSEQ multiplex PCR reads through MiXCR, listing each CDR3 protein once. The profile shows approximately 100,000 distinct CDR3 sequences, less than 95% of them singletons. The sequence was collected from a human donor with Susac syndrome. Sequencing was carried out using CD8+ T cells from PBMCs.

The chain's CDR3 is CASGDSGETYEQYF. Written as DNA, the CDR3 is TGCGCCAGCGGCGATAGCGGGGAAACCTACGAGCAGTACTTC. This chain joins TRBV5-1 and TRBJ2-7; 8 nucleotides agree with TRBD2. The CDR3 runs 14 residues. J was trimmed by 2 bases and V by 7 bases; bases with no gene match: 8. Germline V gives CDR1 SGHRS, CDR2 YFSETQ.